This T cell receptor (beta chain) came from a study of blood T cell repertoires in COVID-19. Whole-study context: Both acute and convalescent COVID-19 samples were obtained from the United States, Italy and Spain.

This table comes from immunoSEQ multiplex PCR, and its TCRdb copy is limited to in-frame clones, with some not included. This table holds tens of thousands of clones, around 80% found once. After removal of 2 bases from V and 8 bases from J, the junction contained 12 bases not matched to a gene. This CDR3 has 16 amino acids. Per germline, CDR1 MNHEY and CDR2 SVGAGI. The source is a woman at least 80 years old with acute or convalescent COVID-19. The sample was peripheral blood. The V gene is TRBV6-5, the J gene TRBJ1-2; 9 bases are shared with TRBD1. The CDR3 nucleotides read TGTGCCAGCAGTTACGGGACAGGGAACCTCTTCGGAGGCTACACCTTC. It yields the protein CASSYGTGNLFGGYTF.